This entry features one T cell receptor (beta chain) sequence. The data are from a study of ipilimumab plus nivolumab after autologous stem cell transplantation. Study-level information: A median of about 8 nivolumab and 5 ipilimumab doses were given. DLBCL patients had primary refractory or relapsed disease.

The table came from immunoSEQ multiplex PCR; TCRdb's copy has only in-frame clones and leaves some out. The data show tens of thousands of clones, roughly 84% seen once. Source: PBMCs, taken in a trial of ipilimumab plus nivolumab as post-transplant consolidation. This TCR was recovered from a male donor with diffuse large B-cell lymphoma.

CDR3 in DNA: TGCGCCAGCAGCTTGGGAGGGGCAGGGGACCTCTATGGCTACACCTTC. This sequence encodes CASSLGGAGDLYGYTF. V usage is TRBV5-1 and J usage is TRBJ1-2, with D possibly being TRBD1 (6 bases). Germline CDR1 is SGHRS and CDR2 is YFSETQ. The germline V and J ends were trimmed by 0 bases and 4 bases, with 16 bases remaining between them. The CDR3 runs 16 residues.